The 27 T cell receptor beta chains below all came from one sample that was sequenced in a study of naive and memory T cell subsets. An equimolar mix of two oligonucleotides served as the beta constant-region primer for TRBC1 and TRBC2. Nested alpha and beta constant-region primers with the SP2 primer drove four PCR rounds on ligated cDNA. TCRdb called the UMI-ligation and nested PCR reads again in MiXCR, with one record for every CDR3 protein. The table records approximately 31,000 distinct CDR3 sequences, around 18% of them present only once. The sequenced sample consisted of effector memory CD4+ T cells from blood. Described subset: effector memory, CD45RA- CD27-. These receptors all stem from a human donor in good health.

A few counts support this clonotype. V gene TRBV27 combines with J gene TRBJ2-7; 9 positions match TRBD1. Germline loops: CDR1 MNHEY, CDR2 SMNVEV (reference sequence). CDR3 size: 16 residues. Trimming removed 2 bases from V and 5 bases from J; junction bases left unmatched: 10. The CDR3 DNA follows: TGTGCCAGCAGTTTAGGATGGGACAGGGTGATAAACGAGCAGTACTTC. Encoded protein: CASSLGWDRVINEQYF.

This sequence joins TRBV27 and TRBJ2-7; 7 positions agree with TRBD1. The CDR3 runs to 14 residues. Trimming removed 6 bases from V and 5 bases from J; junction bases left unmatched: 10. The germline V gene has CDR1 MNHEY and CDR2 SMNVEV (reference sequence). The CDR3 is CASRSGTEKNEQYF. The CDR3 DNA reads as TGTGCCAGCAGGTCCGGGACAGAGAAGAACGAGCAGTACTTC.

In this sample, this clonotype turned up a few times. The chain joins TRBV5-1 to TRBJ1-1; 9 bases are shared with TRBD1. Trimming removed 4 bases from V and 4 bases from J; junction bases left unmatched: 14. CDR3 length: 17 amino acids. Germline V lookup: CDR1 SGHRS, CDR2 YFSETQ. The CDR3 nucleotides are TGCGCCAGCAGCGCAGGACAGGGGCGGGCTCGCGGCACTGAAGCTTTCTTT. It codes for CASSAGQGRARGTEAFF.

The CDR3 nucleotides are TGTGCCAGCAGTACCCCTGTGGGGGACAGCCATAATGAAAAACTGTTTTTT. Translated: CASSTPVGDSHNEKLFF. The chain links TRBV28 to TRBJ1-4, with 7 positions matching TRBD1. There are 17 residues in the CDR3. The germline gives CDR1 MDHEN, CDR2 SYDVKM. V dropped 5 bases and J dropped 4; count of bases not matched to a gene: 13.

This clonotype was seen many times. The gene calls are TRBV29-1 and TRBJ2-7; weak D call: TRBD1 (6 bases). The V end was cut by 7 bases, the J end by 0 bases, with 16 bases between. The CDR3 contains 14 residues. In germline, CDR1 is SQVTM, CDR2 ANQGSEA. CDR3 sequence (DNA): TGCAGCGCTTCCCAGGGGACAAGCTCCTACGAGCAGTACTTC. This gives the protein CSASQGTSSYEQYF.

The chain links TRBV20-1 to TRBJ1-1; D perhaps matches TRBD1 (5 bases). V was cut by 4 bases and J by 6 bases, with 15 bases left in between. The CDR3 extends over 13 amino acids. Germline CDR1 DFQATT, CDR2 SNEGSKA (reference sequence). The CDR3 sequence is CSATGTVGSEAFF. As DNA, the CDR3 is TGCAGTGCTACTGGGACGGTTGGTTCTGAAGCTTTCTTT.

The V call is TRBV5-6, the J call TRBJ2-5; perhaps TRBD2 as D (6 bases). The CDR3 sequence is 17 residues long. Germline-derived CDR1 and CDR2 are SGHDT and YYEEEE. V was pared by 2 bases and J by 5 bases, with 22 bases between. CDR3 sequence: CASSLRTVTSRGETQYF. Written as DNA, the CDR3 is TGTGCCAGCAGCTTAAGGACGGTAACGTCTCGGGGGGAGACCCAGTACTTC.

In this sample, this clonotype turned up a few times. This chain uses TRBV11-2 with TRBJ2-2; D ambiguous. Germline V CDR1 and CDR2: SGHAT, FQNNGV. The V end lost 4 bases, the J end lost 3 bases, and 0 bases lay between the germline ends. This CDR3 has 11 amino acids. The CDR3 region has the DNA TGTGCCAGCAGCTACACCGGGGAGCTGTTTTTT. It is translated as CASSYTGELFF.

V and J are TRBV5-4 and TRBJ2-1, with TRBD2 identical over 8 bases. J lost 8 bases, V lost 3 bases, and 10 bases had no gene match. Per the germline V gene, CDR1 is SGHNT and CDR2 is YYREEE (reference sequence). The CDR3 length is 15 residues. This chain's CDR3 is CASSSEGLVGDEQFF. The CDR3 DNA reads as TGTGCCAGCAGCTCAGAGGGACTAGTCGGGGATGAGCAGTTCTTC.

There are a few counts of this clonotype. The genes are TRBV7-2 and TRBJ1-2; the D gene is possibly TRBD1 (6 bases). The CDR3 sequence is 16 residues long. Germline CDR1 SGHTA, CDR2 FQGNSA. Trimming left V 2 bases short and J 1 base short, with 14 bases between. Written as DNA, the CDR3 is TGTGCCAGCAGCTTACAAGGGGGAGGCCTTAACTATGGCTACACCTTC. Residues: CASSLQGGGLNYGYTF.

This clonotype was seen at least ten times. J is TRBJ2-1 and V is TRBV10-3; maybe TRBD2 (5 bases). Germline lookup yields CDR1 ENHRY and CDR2 SYGVKD. The CDR3 runs to 11 residues. The V and J ends lost 6 bases and 8 bases respectively, with 8 bases between them. The CDR3 region has the DNA TGTGCCATCAGCCAGAGGGATGAGCAGTTCTTC. Protein sequence: CAISQRDEQFF.

Sample share makes this clonotype large. This sequence joins TRBV6-5 and TRBJ1-5, with D possibly being TRBD1 (6 bases). Germline V CDR1 and CDR2: MNHEY, SVGAGI. V was shortened by 6 bases and J by 0 bases, with 9 bases between the two germline ends. The CDR3 is made up of 14 amino acids. For the CDR3, the DNA is TGTGCCAGCAGGGACAGACATAGCAATCAGCCCCAGCATTTT. Amino acid sequence: CASRDRHSNQPQHF.

The genes are TRBV7-6 and TRBJ2-1, with a weak D call TRBD1 (6 bases). The CDR3 runs 16 residues. V was shortened by 1 base and J by 6 bases, with 16 bases between the two germline ends. Looked up from germline, CDR1 is SGHVS and CDR2 is FNYEAQ. The DNA for the CDR3 is TGTGCCAGCAGCTTAGGGGCCACAGGGAAAGGCAATGAGCAGTTCTTC. Residues: CASSLGATGKGNEQFF. The whole variable domain, remainder taken from reference TRBV7-6 and TRBJ2-1, is GAGVSQSPRYKVTKRGQDVALRCDPISGHVSLYWYRQALGQGPEFLTYFNYEAQQDKSGLPNDRFSAERPEGSISTLTIQRTEQRDSAMYRCASSLGATGKGNEQFFGPGTRLTVL.

This chain connects TRBV28 to TRBJ1-2, with TRBD1 matching 7 bases. Germline CDR1 and CDR2: MDHEN and SYDVKM. After removal of 3 bases from V and 9 bases from J, the junction contained 10 bases not matched to a gene. The CDR3 extends over 14 amino acids. The CDR3 region has the DNA TGTGCCAGCAGTTTTCTGGTACAGGGGTCAAGCTACACCTTC. This translates into CASSFLVQGSSYTF.

This chain joins TRBV19 and TRBJ2-5; D possibly uses TRBD1 or TRBD2 (6 bases each). The CDR3 runs to 14 residues. Germline V gene data show CDR1 as LNHDA and CDR2 as SQIVND (reference sequence). Deletions cut 3 bases from V and 6 bases from J, with 14 bases between. This CDR3 reads CASSMGGLLKTQYF. The CDR3 DNA sequence: TGTGCCAGTAGTATGGGGGGCCTGTTGAAGACCCAGTACTTC. Supplemented by reference TRBV19 and TRBJ2-5, the full variable domain reads DGGITQSPKYLFRKEGQNVTLSCEQNLNHDAMYWYRQDPGQGLRLIYYSQIVNDFQKGDIAEGYSVSREKKESFPLTVTSAQKNPTAFYLCASSMGGLLKTQYFGPGTRLLVL.

In its sample, this clonotype was seen a few times. The V call is TRBV4-3, the J call TRBJ2-3, with 8 bases matching TRBD2. The CDR3 is made up of 18 amino acids. The germline CDR1 and CDR2 sequences are LGHNA and YSLEER. J was trimmed by 4 bases and V by 0 bases; bases with no gene match: 12. As DNA, the CDR3 is TGCGCCAGCAGCCAAGAACTCTCGGGGGGGGGGCATGCAGATACGCAGTATTTT. As protein: CASSQELSGGGHADTQYF.

This clonotype turned up a few times. This sequence joins TRBV12-3 or TRBV12-4 and TRBJ2-7; the match to TRBD2 covers 13 bases. This CDR3 spans 14 amino acids. J gave up 4 bases and V 6 bases, and 3 bases lay outside the gene matches. The chain's CDR3 is CASRLAGGVYEQYF. The CDR3 bases are TGTGCCAGCAGACTAGCGGGAGGGGTTTACGAGCAGTACTTC.

This chain connects TRBV5-6 to TRBJ1-1; 7 bases agree with TRBD1. Germline V gives CDR1 SGHDT, CDR2 YYEEEE. The V gene end was trimmed by 4 bases and the J gene end by 3 bases; junction bases not matched to a gene: 3. The CDR3 length is 13 residues. The CDR3 DNA sequence: TGTGCCAGCAGCCGGGGACAGTACACTGAAGCTTTCTTT. As protein: CASSRGQYTEAFF.

This clonotype has a handful of counts. The rearrangement uses TRBV28 and TRBJ1-5, with 8 positions matching TRBD1. This CDR3 is built from 16 residues. V was clipped by 0 bases and J by 4 bases; unmatched bases: 5. Germline V lookup: CDR1 MDHEN, CDR2 SYDVKM. For the CDR3, the DNA is TGTGCCAGCAGTTTATGGGTGACAGGGGTGAATCAGCCCCAGCATTTT. This gives the protein CASSLWVTGVNQPQHF.

This clonotype appeared a few times. The chain employs TRBV5-1 and TRBJ2-7; the match to TRBD1 covers 8 bases. The CDR3 runs to 15 residues. The V segment lost 4 bases and the J segment 0 bases; nucleotides outside the gene matches: 6. Germline CDR1 reads SGHRS; CDR2 reads YFSETQ. This CDR3 reads CASSLTGDGSYEQYF. Here the CDR3 DNA reads TGCGCCAGCAGCCTGACAGGGGATGGCTCCTACGAGCAGTACTTC.

This clonotype was counted between two and nine times. V gene TRBV20-1 combines with J gene TRBJ1-3; tentative D call: TRBD1 (6 bases). V lost 1 base to trimming and J lost 0 bases, with 16 bases between them. The CDR3 totals 17 residues. Per germline, CDR1 DFQATT and CDR2 SNEGSKA (reference sequence). The CDR3 protein is CSARVWTAANSGNTIYF. In DNA, the CDR3 is TGCAGTGCTAGAGTTTGGACAGCAGCGAACTCTGGAAACACCATATATTTT.

This clonotype was counted only a few times. This chain's CDR3 is CASSLGRRSSYEQYF. In DNA, the CDR3 is TGTGCCAGCAGTTTGGGCCGAAGGAGCTCCTACGAGCAGTACTTC. This chain uses TRBV28 with TRBJ2-7, with unresolved D. Germline V lookup: CDR1 MDHEN, CDR2 SYDVKM. CDR3 length: 15 amino acids. V shed 3 bases and J shed 0 bases, with 12 bases lying between them.

The chain recombines TRBV12-3 or TRBV12-4 with TRBJ2-1, with TRBD2 matching over 9 bases. CDR3 length: 14 residues. Trimming cost V 3 bases and J 5 bases; bases outside gene matches: 2. DNA of the CDR3: TGTGCCAGCAGTTTTAGCGGGAGCGACAATGAGCAGTTCTTC. This codes for CASSFSGSDNEQFF.

The V and J genes are TRBV5-6 and TRBJ2-3, with 7 bases that match TRBD1. The CDR3 is made up of 12 amino acids. CDR1 is SGHDT and CDR2 is YYEEEE in the germline V gene. Unmatched junction bases numbered 5, after V lost 5 bases and J lost 8 bases. The CDR3: CASRLQGLTQYF. The DNA for the CDR3 is TGTGCCAGCAGACTACAGGGGCTTACGCAGTATTTT.

The V call is TRBV20-1, the J call TRBJ2-7, with 10 positions matching TRBD1. Germline trimming cut 4 bases from V and 1 base from J; bases unmatched to any gene: 4. This CDR3 has 14 residues. The germline V gene has CDR1 DFQATT and CDR2 SNEGSKA (reference sequence). Here the CDR3 DNA reads TGCAGTGCTAAAAGGACAGGGGGATCCTACGAGCAGTACTTC. The encoded protein is CSAKRTGGSYEQYF.

In its sample, this clonotype was seen a few times. V gene TRBV12-3 or TRBV12-4 combines with J gene TRBJ2-5, with TRBD2 matching over 13 bases. The length of the CDR3 is 17 residues. J lost 5 bases, V lost 2 bases, and 8 bases had no gene match. The CDR3 DNA follows: TGTGCCAGCAGTTTAACTAGCGGGAGGGTCGGAATGGAGACCCAGTACTTC. Translation: CASSLTSGRVGMETQYF.

The V gene is TRBV2, the J gene TRBJ1-2; no reliable D call. The V and J ends lost 4 bases and 8 bases respectively, with 23 bases between them. Germline CDR1 SNHLY, CDR2 FYNNEI. The CDR3 totals 16 residues. The CDR3 region is CASSALPLPRLFGYTF. The CDR3 DNA reads as TGTGCCAGCAGTGCTCTACCCCTCCCGAGGCTGTTCGGCTACACCTTC.